This TCR beta chain emerged from a study of CD8 T cells in ankylosing spondylitis. This clonotype was detected only once. The target antigen is unknown. Germline loops: CDR1 DFQATT, CDR2 SNEGSKA (reference sequence). The CDR3 spans 15 residues. V lost 5 bases, J lost 5 bases, and 13 bases stayed unmatched. Study-wide results and limits: Seven to nine highly homologous variants formed a TCR beta motif that appeared characteristic of ankylosing spondylitis blood.

Each CDR3 protein gets one entry after TCRdb re-called the 5' RACE reads with MiXCR. This table holds about 540,000 distinct CDR3 sequences, 10% to 15% found once. The genes are TRBV20-1 and TRBJ1-1; 8 bases fit TRBD1. This TCR came from a male donor with ankylosing spondylitis. Source material: blood, either unsorted or a sorted T cell fraction (not recorded which). This chain's CDR3 is CSAQLRGRGQTEAFF. The CDR3 coding sequence is TGCAGTGCTCAATTAAGGGGCAGGGGGCAAACTGAAGCTTTCTTT.